This T cell receptor beta chain originates from a study of identical twins. Study observations and caveats: Twin-shared out-of-frame alpha sequences showed excess low generation probability.

TCRdb reprocessed the 5' RACE reads with MiXCR, giving one entry per CDR3 protein. The table records 650,000 to 750,000 distinct CDR3 sequences, 21% of them present only once. Trimming stripped 0 bases from V and 9 bases from J, with 6 bases between. The CDR3 covers 12 residues. This clonotype has a count of ten or more. What it binds is unknown. These sequences were also reported in another study, on T cells expressing NK-cell markers. That source reports: The CD3+CD56-NKG2C+ fraction of a handful of donors was also led by these clonotypes.

Sequencing input: PBMCs. The chain couples TRBV12-3 or TRBV12-4 to TRBJ2-1, with D tentatively TRBD2 (5 bases). This TCR was sampled from a woman younger than 35 in good health. The CDR3 DNA is TGTGCCAGCAGTTTAGCGGCGGGTGAGCAGTTCTTC. It specifies CASSLAAGEQFF.